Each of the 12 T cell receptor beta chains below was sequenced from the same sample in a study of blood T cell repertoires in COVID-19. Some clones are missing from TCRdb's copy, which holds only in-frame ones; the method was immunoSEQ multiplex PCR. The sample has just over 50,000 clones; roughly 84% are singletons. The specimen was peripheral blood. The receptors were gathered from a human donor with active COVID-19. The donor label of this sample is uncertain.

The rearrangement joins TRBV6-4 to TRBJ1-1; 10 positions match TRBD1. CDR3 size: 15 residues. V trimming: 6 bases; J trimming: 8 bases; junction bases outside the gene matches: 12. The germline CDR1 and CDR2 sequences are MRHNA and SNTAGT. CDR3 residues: CASSPEGQGIREAFF. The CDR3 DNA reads TGTGCCAGCAGCCCAGAGGGACAGGGGATTCGGGAAGCTTTCTTT.

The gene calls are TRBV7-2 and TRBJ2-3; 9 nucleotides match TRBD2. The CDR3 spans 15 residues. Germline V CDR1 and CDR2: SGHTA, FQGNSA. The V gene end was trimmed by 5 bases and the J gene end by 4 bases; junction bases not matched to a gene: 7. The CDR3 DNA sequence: TGTGCCAGCAGCCTCGGGACTAGCAGGCCAGATACGCAGTATTTT. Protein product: CASSLGTSRPDTQYF.

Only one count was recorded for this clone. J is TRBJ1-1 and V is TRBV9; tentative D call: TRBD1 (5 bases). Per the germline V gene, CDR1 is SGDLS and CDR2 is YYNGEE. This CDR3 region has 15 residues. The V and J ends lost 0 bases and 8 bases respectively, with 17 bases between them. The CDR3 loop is CASSVGTVAGEEAFF. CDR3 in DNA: TGTGCCAGCAGCGTAGGGACGGTTGCGGGGGAGGAAGCTTTCTTT.

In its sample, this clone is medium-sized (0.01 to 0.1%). As DNA, the CDR3 is TGTGCCAGCAGTCCCATCCCGGGTCAGCCCCAGCATTTT. Translation gives CASSPIPGQPQHF. The chain combines TRBV12-3 or TRBV12-4 with TRBJ1-5, with D unresolved. V was clipped by 5 bases and J by 6 bases, with 11 bases between them. This CDR3 spans 13 amino acids.

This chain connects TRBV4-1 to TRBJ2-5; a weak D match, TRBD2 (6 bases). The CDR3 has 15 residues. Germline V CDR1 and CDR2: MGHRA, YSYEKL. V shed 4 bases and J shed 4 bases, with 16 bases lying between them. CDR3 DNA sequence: TGCGCCAGCAGCCGGAGAGCGATGGGGGGAGAGACCCAGTACTTC. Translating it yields CASSRRAMGGETQYF.

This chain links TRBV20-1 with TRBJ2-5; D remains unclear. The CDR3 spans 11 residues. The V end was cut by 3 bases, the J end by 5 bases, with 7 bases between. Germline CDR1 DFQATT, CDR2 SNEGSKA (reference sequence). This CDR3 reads CSARSRETQYF. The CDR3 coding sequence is TGCAGTGCTAGGTCCCGGGAGACCCAGTACTTC.

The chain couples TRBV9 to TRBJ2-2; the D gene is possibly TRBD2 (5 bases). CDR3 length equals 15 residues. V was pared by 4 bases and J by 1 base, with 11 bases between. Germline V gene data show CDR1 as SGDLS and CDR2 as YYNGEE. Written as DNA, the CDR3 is TGTGCCAGCAGCAACGGACTTCTGAACACCGGGGAGCTGTTTTTT. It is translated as CASSNGLLNTGELFF.

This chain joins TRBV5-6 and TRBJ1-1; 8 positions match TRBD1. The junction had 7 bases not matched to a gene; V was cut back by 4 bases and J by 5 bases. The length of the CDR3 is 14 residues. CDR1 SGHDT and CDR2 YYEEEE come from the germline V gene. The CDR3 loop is CASSPDRGSTEAFF. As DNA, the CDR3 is TGTGCCAGCAGCCCTGACAGGGGATCGACTGAAGCTTTCTTT.

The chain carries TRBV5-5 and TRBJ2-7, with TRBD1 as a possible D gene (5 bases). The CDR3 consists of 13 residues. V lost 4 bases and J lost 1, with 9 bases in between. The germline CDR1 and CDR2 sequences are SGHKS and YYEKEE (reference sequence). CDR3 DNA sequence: TGTGCCAGCAGCCAGACAGTTTCCTACGAGCAGTACTTC. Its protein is CASSQTVSYEQYF.

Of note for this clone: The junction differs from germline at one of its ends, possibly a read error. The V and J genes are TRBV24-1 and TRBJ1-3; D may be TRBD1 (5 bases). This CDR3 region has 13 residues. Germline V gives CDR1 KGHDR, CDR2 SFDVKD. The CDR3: CATSDLSGGTIYF. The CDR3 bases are TGTGCCACCAGCGATTTGTCGGGGGGTACCATATATTTT.

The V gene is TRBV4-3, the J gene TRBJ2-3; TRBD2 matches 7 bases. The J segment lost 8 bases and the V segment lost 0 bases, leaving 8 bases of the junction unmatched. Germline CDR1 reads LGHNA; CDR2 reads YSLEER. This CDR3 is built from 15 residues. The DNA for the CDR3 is TGCGCCAGCAGCCAAGATGTCGGGGGGAGTGGTACGCAGTATTTT. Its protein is CASSQDVGGSGTQYF.

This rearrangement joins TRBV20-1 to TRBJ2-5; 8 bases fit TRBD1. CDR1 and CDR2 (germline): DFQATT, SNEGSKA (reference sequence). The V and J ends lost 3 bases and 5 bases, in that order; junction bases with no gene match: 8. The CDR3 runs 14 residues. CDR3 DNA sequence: TGCAGTGCTAGTTCGGACAGGGTGTCGGAGACCCAGTACTTC. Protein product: CSASSDRVSETQYF.